This is a list of T cell receptor beta chains from one sample in a study of a mutant IDH1 vaccine in newly diagnosed glioma. The antigens for these receptors are not known. Profiling relied on immunoSEQ multiplex PCR, and the TCRdb table lists in-frame clones only, not all of them. The sample holds about 94,000 clones, about 90% seen once. The sample here was PBMCs, taken from a glioma patient whose treatment included an IDH1 peptide vaccine. Every receptor here comes from a woman in her 50s with glioma. Each CDR3 is given without its conserved first and last residue. Size is omitted from some rows. Given values are once, few, many or a class for expanded clones.

TRBJ1-5	.	TRBV30	AWSAGGGNQPQH
TRBJ1-1	.	TRBV19	ASSIDAGAEAF
TRBJ1-1	.	TRBV15	ATSSVGPTEAF
TRBJ2-7	once	TRBV6-1	ASSELAGGPGEQY
TRBJ2-4	.	TRBV19	ASSPVRADIQY
TRBJ2-1	.	TRBV5-1	ASSGGSRARDNEQF
TRBJ1-5	.	TRBV30	AWSGTADQPQH
TRBJ2-6	.	TRBV11-2	ASSNRDRGSGANVLT
TRBJ2-2	.	TRBV27	ASSLGGTGELF
TRBJ2-1	.	TRBV9	ASSGQPSTFSEQF
TRBJ2-1	.	TRBV20-1	SALAYQF
TRBJ1-2	.	TRBV11-1	ASSPRDRGFYGYT
TRBJ1-1	.	TRBV18	ASSLRTAGVEAF
TRBJ2-5	.	TRBV2	ASYQGAEETQY
TRBJ2-1	.	TRBV5-1	ASSATSGFYNEQF
TRBJ2-1	.	TRBV30	AWREGTLLYNEQF
TRBJ2-5	.	TRBV18	ASSLTEAQETQY
TRBJ2-3	.	TRBV19	ASSMASRITDTQY
TRBJ2-3	.	TRBV2	ASGPASTDTQY
TRBJ1-5	.	TRBV7-2	ASRLGPANQPQH
TRBJ2-1	.	TRBV10-1	ASSDGLAGEDEQF
TRBJ1-1	once	TRBV11-2	ASSLQVNTEAF
TRBJ1-6	.	TRBV6-5	ASSYRQGQSPLH
TRBJ2-7	.	TRBV29-1	SVESGRGPHYEQY
TRBJ2-7	.	TRBV10-3	AISESALSSYEQY
TRBJ1-3	.	TRBV27	ASSPRSGTGAGNTIY
TRBJ2-1	once	TRBV5-1	ASCVSGSSYNEQF
TRBJ2-7	.	TRBV28	ASSSHGGSYEQY
TRBJ2-5	.	TRBV10-2	ASSRSASGRGETQY
TRBJ1-4	.	TRBV6-5	ASSFQGKGEKLF
TRBJ2-1	.	TRBV7-9	ASSSGTLPNEQF
TRBJ1-4	.	TRBV5-1	ASSLQYRPNEKLF
TRBJ1-1	.	TRBV28	ASSLLTGEAF
TRBJ2-7	.	TRBV5-1	ASSLVQRENEQY
TRBJ1-2	.	TRBV5-6	ASSLRQDNYGYT
TRBJ2-1	.	TRBV20-1	SGGSANEQF
TRBJ1-4	once	TRBV18	ASSPNRATNEKLF
TRBJ1-4	.	TRBV27	ASSKGQGREKLF
TRBJ1-1	.	TRBV29-1	SVEGVSPPSEAF
TRBJ1-2	.	TRBV5-6	ASSLVQAGRNYGYT
TRBJ1-6	.	TRBV5-4	ASSLGRGGRNSPLH
TRBJ1-5	once	TRBV5-6	ASSVLGSNQPQH
TRBJ1-2	once	TRBV5-5	ASMGLNPGYT
TRBJ1-2	.	TRBV10-3	AISERDRGYGYT
TRBJ2-1	.	TRBV7-6	ASSLERDEQF
TRBJ1-5	.	TRBV6-1	ASRETGGNQPQH